The 2 T cell receptor beta chains below all came from one sample that was sequenced in a study of Graves' ophthalmopathy and Graves' hyperthyroidism. The TCR beta CDR3 regions underwent amplification from RNA transcripts. HTBI-primed RT-PCR formed the first round, and a multiplex PCR formed the second. TCRdb used MiXCR to reprocess the multiplex PCR reads, holding one entry per CDR3 protein. The sample has some 1.1 million distinct CDR3 sequences, about 40% seen once. Sample: peripheral blood or thyroid tissue (not recorded which). Receptors were obtained from an adult man with Graves' hyperthyroidism.

This clonotype has at least ten counts. This rearrangement joins TRBV24-1 to TRBJ2-5, with a tentative D call TRBD1 (5 bases). V was shortened by 7 bases and J by 0 bases, with 8 bases between the two germline ends. Germline V lookup: CDR1 KGHDR, CDR2 SFDVKD. The length of the CDR3 is 13 residues. The CDR3 is CATRDTNQETQYF. The DNA for the CDR3 is TGTGCCACCAGGGACACGAACCAAGAGACCCAGTACTTC.

As concerns this clonotype: This may stem from a read error, because a much larger clone lies one nucleotide away. The rearrangement links TRBV13 to TRBJ1-2; 8 bases agree with TRBD1. Unmatched junction bases numbered 2, after V lost 2 bases and J lost 6 bases. The CDR3 has 13 amino acids. Germline V gene sequence: CDR1 PRHDT, CDR2 FYEKMQ (reference sequence). CDR3 sequence: CASSLNRGNGYTF. The DNA for the CDR3 is TGTGCCAGCAGCTTAAACAGGGGGAATGGCTACACCTTC.